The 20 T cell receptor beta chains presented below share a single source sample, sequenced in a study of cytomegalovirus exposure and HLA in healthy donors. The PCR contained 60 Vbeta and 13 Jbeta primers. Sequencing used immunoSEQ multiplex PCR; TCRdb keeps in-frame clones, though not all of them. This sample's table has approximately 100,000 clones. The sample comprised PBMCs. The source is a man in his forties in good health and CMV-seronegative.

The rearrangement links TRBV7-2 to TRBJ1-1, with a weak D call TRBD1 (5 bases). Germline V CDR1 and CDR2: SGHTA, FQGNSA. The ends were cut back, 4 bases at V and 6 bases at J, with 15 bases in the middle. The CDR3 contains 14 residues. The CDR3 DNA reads TGTGCCAGCAGCTCACAGGACGGGCACTCTGAAGCTTTCTTT. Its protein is CASSSQDGHSEAFF.

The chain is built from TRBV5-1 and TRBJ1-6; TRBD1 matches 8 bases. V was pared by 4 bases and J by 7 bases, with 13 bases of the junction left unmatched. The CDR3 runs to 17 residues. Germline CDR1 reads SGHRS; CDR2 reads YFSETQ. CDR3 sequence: CASSENARTGSNSPLHF. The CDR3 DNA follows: TGCGCCAGCAGCGAAAATGCCAGGACAGGGTCCAATTCACCCCTCCACTTT.

CDR3 sequence: CASSRTSGGTDTQYF. The CDR3 DNA reads as TGTGCCAGCAGTCGGACTAGCGGGGGGACAGATACGCAGTATTTT. V and J are TRBV7-8 and TRBJ2-3, with 14 positions matching TRBD2. CDR3 length equals 15 residues. Germline V CDR1 and CDR2: SGHVS, FQNEAQ. V gave up 6 bases and J gave up 3 bases; unmatched junction bases: 2.

This CDR3 reads CASRMTSGVTGELFF. CDR3 sequence (DNA): TGTGCCAGCAGGATGACTAGCGGGGTCACCGGGGAGCTGTTTTTT. The V call is TRBV6-1, the J call TRBJ2-2; TRBD2 matches 11 bases. V lost 6 bases, J lost 4 bases, and 4 bases stayed unmatched. CDR3 length equals 15 residues. Germline CDR1 MNHNS, CDR2 SASEGT.

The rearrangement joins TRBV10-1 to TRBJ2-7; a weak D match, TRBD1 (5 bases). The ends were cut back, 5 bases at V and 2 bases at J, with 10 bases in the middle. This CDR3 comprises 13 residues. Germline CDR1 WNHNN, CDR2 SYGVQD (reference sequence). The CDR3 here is CASSPGLTYEQYF. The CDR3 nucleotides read TGCGCCAGCAGTCCAGGGTTGACCTACGAGCAGTACTTC.

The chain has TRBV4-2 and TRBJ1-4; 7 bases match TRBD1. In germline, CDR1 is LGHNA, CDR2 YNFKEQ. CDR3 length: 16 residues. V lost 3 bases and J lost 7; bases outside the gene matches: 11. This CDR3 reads CASSQNPGTAVEKLFF. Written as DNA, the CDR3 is TGTGCCAGCAGCCAGAACCCCGGGACAGCCGTTGAAAAACTGTTTTTT.

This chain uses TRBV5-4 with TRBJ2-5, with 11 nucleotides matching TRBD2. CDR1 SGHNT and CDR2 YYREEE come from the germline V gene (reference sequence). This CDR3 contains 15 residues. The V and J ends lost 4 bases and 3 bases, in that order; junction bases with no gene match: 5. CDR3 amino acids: CASSRGLAEKETQYF. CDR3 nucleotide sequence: TGTGCCAGCAGCCGGGGACTAGCGGAAAAAGAGACCCAGTACTTC.

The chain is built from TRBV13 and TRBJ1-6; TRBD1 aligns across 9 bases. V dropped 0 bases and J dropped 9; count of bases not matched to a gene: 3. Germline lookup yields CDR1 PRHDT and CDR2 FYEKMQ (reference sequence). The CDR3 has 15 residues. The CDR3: CASSLGGQGGSPLHF. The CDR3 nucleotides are TGTGCCAGCAGCTTAGGGGGACAGGGAGGTTCACCCCTCCACTTT.

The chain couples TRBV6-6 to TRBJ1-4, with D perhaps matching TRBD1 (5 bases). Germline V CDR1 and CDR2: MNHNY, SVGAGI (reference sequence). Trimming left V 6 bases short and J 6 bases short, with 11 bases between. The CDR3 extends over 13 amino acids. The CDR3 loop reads CASRVQGYEKLFF. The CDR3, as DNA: TGTGCCAGCAGAGTGCAGGGTTATGAAAAACTGTTTTTT.

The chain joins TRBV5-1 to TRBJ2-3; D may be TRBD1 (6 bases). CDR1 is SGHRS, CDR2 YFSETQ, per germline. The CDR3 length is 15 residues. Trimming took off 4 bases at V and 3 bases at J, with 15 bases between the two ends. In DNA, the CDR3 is TGCGCCAGCAGCCAGGGGTCCTCCCTGACAGATACGCAGTATTTT. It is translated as CASSQGSSLTDTQYF.

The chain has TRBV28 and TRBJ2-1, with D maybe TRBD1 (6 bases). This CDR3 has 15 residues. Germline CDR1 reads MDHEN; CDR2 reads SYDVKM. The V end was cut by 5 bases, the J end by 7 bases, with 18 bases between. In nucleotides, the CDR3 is TGTGCCAGCAGTCCCGACAGGTCCCGCCAGAATGAGCAGTTCTTC. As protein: CASSPDRSRQNEQFF.

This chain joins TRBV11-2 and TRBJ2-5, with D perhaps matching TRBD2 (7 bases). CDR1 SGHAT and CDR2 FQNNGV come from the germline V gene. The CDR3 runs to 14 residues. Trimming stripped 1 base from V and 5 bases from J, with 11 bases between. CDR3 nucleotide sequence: TGTGCCAGCAGCTTAGCGGGGGGCTATGAGACCCAGTACTTC. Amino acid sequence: CASSLAGGYETQYF.

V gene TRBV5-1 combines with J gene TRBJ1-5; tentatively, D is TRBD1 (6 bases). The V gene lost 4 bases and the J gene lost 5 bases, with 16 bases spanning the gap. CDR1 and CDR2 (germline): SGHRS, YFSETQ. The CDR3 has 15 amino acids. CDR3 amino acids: CASSIQGSADQPQHF. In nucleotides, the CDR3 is TGCGCCAGCAGCATACAGGGATCGGCGGATCAGCCCCAGCATTTT.

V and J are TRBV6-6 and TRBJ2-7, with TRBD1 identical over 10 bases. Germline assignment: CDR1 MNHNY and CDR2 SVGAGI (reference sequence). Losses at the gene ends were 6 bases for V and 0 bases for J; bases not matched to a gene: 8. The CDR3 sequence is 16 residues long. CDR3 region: CASSHRDRGLSYEQYF. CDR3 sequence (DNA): TGTGCCAGCAGCCACCGGGACAGGGGACTCTCCTACGAGCAGTACTTC.

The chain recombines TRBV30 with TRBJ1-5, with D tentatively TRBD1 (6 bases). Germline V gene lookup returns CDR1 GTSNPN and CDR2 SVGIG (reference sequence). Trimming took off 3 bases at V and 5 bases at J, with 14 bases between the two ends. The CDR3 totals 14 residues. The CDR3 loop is CAWSKVGADQPQHF. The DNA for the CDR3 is TGTGCCTGGAGCAAGGTGGGGGCTGATCAGCCCCAGCATTTT.

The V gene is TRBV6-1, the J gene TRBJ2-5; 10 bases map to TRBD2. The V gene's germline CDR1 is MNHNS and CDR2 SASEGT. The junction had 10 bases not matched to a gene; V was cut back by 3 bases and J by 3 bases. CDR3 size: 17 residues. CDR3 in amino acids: CASSDTLGTSVEETQYF. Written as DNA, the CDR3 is TGTGCCAGCAGTGACACACTTGGGACTAGCGTGGAAGAGACCCAGTACTTC.

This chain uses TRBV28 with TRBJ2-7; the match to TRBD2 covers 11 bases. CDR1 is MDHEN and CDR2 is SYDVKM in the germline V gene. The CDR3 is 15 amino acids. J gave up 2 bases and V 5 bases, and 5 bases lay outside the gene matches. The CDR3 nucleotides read TGTGCCAGCAGTCAAGGGACTAGCGGTCCCTACGAGCAGTACTTC. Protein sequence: CASSQGTSGPYEQYF.

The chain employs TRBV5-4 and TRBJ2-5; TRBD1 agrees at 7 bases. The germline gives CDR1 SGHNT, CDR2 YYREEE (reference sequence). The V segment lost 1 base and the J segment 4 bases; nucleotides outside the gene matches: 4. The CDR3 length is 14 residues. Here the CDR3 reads CASSLNDRAETQYF. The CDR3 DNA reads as TGTGCCAGCAGCTTGAATGACAGGGCAGAGACCCAGTACTTC.

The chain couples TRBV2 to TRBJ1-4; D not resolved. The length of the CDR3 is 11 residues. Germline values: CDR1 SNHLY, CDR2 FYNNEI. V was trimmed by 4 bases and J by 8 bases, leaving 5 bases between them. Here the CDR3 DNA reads TGTGCCAGCAGTGGAGAAGAAAAACTGTTTTTT. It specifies CASSGEEKLFF.

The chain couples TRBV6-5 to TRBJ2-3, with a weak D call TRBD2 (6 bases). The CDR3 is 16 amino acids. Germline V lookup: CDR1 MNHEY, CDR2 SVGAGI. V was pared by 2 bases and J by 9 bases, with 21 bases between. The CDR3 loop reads CASSYTRPSLASTQYF. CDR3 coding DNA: TGTGCCAGCAGTTACACGCGTCCCTCACTAGCCTCCACGCAGTATTTT.